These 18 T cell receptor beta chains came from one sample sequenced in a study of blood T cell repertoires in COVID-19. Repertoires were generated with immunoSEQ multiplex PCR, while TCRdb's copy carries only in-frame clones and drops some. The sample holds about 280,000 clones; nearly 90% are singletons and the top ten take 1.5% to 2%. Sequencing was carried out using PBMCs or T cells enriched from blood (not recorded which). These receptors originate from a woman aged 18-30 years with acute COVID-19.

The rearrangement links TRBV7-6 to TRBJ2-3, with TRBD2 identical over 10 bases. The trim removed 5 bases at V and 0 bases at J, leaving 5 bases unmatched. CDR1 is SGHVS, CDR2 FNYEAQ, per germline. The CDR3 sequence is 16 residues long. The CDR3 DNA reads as TGTGCCAGCAGCCAACGGACTAGCGGAAGCACAGATACGCAGTATTTT. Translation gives CASSQRTSGSTDTQYF.

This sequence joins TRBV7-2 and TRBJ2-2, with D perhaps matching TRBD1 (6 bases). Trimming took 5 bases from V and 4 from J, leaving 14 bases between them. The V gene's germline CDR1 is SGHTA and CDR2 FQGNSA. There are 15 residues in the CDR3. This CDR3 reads CASSQGLSGTGELFF. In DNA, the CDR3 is TGTGCCAGCAGCCAGGGGCTTTCGGGCACCGGGGAGCTGTTTTTT.

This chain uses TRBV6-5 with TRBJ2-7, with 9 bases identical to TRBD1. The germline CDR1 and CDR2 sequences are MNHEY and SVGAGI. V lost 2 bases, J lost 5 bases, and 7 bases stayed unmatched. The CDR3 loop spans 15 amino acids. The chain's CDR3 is CASSYPSGTGHEQYF. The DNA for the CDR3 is TGTGCCAGCAGTTACCCCTCTGGGACAGGGCACGAGCAGTACTTC.

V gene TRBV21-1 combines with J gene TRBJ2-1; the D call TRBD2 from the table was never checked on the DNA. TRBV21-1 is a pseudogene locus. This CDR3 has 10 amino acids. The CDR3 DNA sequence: TGTGCCAGCAGGGGGAGCGCCAAGTTCTTC. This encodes CASRGSAKFF.

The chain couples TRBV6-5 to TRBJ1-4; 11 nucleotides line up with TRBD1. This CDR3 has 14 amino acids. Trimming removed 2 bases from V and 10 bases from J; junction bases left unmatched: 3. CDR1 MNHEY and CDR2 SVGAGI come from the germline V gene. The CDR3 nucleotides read TGTGCCAGCAGTTACGGACAGGGGGCCCGAAAACTGTTTTTT. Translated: CASSYGQGARKLFF.

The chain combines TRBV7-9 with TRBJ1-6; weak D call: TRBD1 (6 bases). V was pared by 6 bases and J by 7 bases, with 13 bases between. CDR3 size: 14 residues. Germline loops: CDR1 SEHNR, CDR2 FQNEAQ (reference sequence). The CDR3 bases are TGTGCCAGCAGTCCCGGACAGATGAATTCACCCCTCCACTTT. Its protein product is CASSPGQMNSPLHF.

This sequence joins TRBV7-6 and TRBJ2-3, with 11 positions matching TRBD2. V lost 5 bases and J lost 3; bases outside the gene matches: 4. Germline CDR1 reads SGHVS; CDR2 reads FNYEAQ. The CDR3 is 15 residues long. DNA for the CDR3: TGTGCCAGCAGCGAGGGACTAGCGGAGACAGATACGCAGTATTTT. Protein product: CASSEGLAETDTQYF.

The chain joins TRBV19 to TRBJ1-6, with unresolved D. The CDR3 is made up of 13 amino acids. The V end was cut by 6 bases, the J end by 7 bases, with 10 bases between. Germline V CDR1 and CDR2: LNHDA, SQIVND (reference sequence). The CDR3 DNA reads TGTGCCAGTAGGCTGGGCCCCAATTCACCCCTCCACTTT. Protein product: CASRLGPNSPLHF.

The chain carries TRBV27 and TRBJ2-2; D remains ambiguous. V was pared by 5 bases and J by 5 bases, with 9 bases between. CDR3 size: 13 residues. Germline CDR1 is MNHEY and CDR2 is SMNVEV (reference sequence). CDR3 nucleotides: TGTGCCAGCAGTCCACGAGGTACCGGGGAGCTGTTTTTT. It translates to CASSPRGTGELFF.

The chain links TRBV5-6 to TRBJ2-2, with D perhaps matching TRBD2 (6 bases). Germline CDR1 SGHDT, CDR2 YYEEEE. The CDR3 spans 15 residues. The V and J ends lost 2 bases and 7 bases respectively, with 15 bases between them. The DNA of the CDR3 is TGTGCCAGCAGCTTAAGCTCACGGGAGATCGGGGAGCTGTTTTTT. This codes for CASSLSSREIGELFF.

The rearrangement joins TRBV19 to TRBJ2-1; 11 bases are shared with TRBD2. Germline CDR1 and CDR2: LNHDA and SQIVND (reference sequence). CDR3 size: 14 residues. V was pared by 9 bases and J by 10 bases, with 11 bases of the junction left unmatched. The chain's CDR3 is CASRTSGRGREQFF. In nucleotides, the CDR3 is TGTGCCAGCCGCACTAGCGGGAGAGGACGGGAGCAGTTCTTC. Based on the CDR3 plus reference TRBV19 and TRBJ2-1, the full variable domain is DGGITQSPKYLFRKEGQNVTLSCEQNLNHDAMYWYRQDPGQGLRLIYYSQIVNDFQKGDIAEGYSVSREKKESFPLTVTSAQKNPTAFYLCASRTSGRGREQFFGPGTRLTVL.

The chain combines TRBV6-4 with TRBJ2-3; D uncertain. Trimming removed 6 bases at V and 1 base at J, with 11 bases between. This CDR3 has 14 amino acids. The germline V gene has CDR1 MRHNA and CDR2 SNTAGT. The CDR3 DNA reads TGTGCCAGCAGCGCAGACTCTCGCACAGATACGCAGTATTTT. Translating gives CASSADSRTDTQYF.

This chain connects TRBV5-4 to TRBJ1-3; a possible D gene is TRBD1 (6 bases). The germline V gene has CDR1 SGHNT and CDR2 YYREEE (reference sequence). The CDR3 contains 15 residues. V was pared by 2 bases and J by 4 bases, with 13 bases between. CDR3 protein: CASSFEPQGGNTIYF. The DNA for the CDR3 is TGTGCCAGCAGCTTCGAACCGCAGGGGGGAAACACCATATATTTT.

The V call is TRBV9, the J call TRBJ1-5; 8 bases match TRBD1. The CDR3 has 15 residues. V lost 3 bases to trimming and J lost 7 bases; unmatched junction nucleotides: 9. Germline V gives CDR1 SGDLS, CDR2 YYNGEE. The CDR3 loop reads CASSAGQGRTQPQHF. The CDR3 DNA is TGTGCCAGCAGCGCCGGACAGGGACGAACCCAGCCCCAGCATTTT.

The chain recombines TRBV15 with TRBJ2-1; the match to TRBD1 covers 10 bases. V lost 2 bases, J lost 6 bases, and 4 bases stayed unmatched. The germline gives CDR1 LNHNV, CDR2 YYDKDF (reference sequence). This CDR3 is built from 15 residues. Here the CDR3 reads CATSRTGTGVNEQFF. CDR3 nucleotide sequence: TGTGCCACCAGCAGAACTGGGACAGGGGTCAATGAGCAGTTCTTC.

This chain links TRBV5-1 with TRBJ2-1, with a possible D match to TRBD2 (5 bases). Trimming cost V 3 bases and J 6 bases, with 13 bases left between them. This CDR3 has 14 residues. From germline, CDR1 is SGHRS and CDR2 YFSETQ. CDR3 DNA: TGCGCCAGCAGCTCCGCAGCGACTACCAATGAGCAGTTCTTC. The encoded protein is CASSSAATTNEQFF.

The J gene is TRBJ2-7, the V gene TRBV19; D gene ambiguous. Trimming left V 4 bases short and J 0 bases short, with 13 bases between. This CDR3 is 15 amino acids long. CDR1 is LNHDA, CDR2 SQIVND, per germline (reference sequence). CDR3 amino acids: CASSTERYGSYEQYF. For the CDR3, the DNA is TGTGCCAGTAGTACAGAGCGCTACGGCTCCTACGAGCAGTACTTC.

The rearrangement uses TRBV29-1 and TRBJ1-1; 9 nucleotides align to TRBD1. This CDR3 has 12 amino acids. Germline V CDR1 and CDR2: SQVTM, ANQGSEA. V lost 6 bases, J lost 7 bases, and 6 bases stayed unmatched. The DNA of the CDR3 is TGCAGCGTCCAACAGGGGGCGAATGAAGCTTTCTTT. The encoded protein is CSVQQGANEAFF.